This entry concerns a single TCR beta chain. Its antigen is undetermined. Other nucleotide sequences in the sample specify the same CDR3. This CDR3 region has 13 residues. J was trimmed by 9 bases and V by 6 bases; bases with no gene match: 7. Germline CDR1 is SGHTA and CDR2 is FQGNSA. The data belong to a study of OX40 agonist ivuxolimab in advanced cancers. Background on the study: Intravenous ivuxolimab at 0.01 to 10 mg/kg was given to patients every 2 weeks.

Regarding the study as a whole: Expanded peripheral T cell antigen specificity was not determined.

Data came from immunoSEQ multiplex PCR; TCRdb stores just in-frame clones and leaves some out. The sample yields 65,000 to 90,000 clones, more than 70% seen once. This TCR was sampled from an adult with an advanced solid tumor such as melanoma, head and neck, liver or kidney cancer. V usage is TRBV7-2 and J usage is TRBJ2-2; 7 bases align to TRBD2. The sample here was CD4+ or CD8+ T cells sorted from blood, taken in a trial of the OX40 agonist ivuxolimab. This CDR3 reads CASSPLADRELFF. The CDR3, as DNA: TGTGCCAGCAGTCCCCTAGCGGACCGGGAGCTGTTTTTT. Full variable domain (remainder filled in from reference TRBV7-2 and TRBJ2-2): GAGVSQSPSNKVTEKGKDVELRCDPISGHTALYWYRQSLGQGLEFLIYFQGNSAPDKSGLPSDRFSAERTGGSVSTLTIQRTQQEDSAVYLCASSPLADRELFFGEGSRLTVL.